The T cell receptor (beta chain) under discussion was sequenced for a study of blood T cell repertoires in COVID-19. Study context: The United States, Italy and Spain provided the acute and convalescent COVID-19 samples. PBMCs, B-cell-depleted T cells, or T cells were the source of the cDNA or gDNA that made up the material.

J gave up 7 bases and V 6 bases, and 7 bases lay outside the gene matches. The CDR3 has 13 amino acids. Germline assignment: CDR1 LNHDA and CDR2 SQIVND (reference sequence). Study processing details: Nucleated cell counts were estimated from reference gene primer amplification. Measured with immunoSEQ multiplex PCR; TCRdb has only the in-frame clones, and not every one. Clone size and the V and J calls come from that table; the DNA yielded D and trimming. This table holds a few hundred thousand clones, about four fifths found once. Input material: peripheral blood. This chain uses TRBV19 with TRBJ1-2; 8 bases map to TRBD1. The sequence derives from a man aged 30 to 45 who had recovered from COVID-19. CDR3 nucleotide sequence: TGTGCCAGTAGAGGACAGGGAAACGGTGGCTACACCTTC. Translated, it gives CASRGQGNGGYTF.